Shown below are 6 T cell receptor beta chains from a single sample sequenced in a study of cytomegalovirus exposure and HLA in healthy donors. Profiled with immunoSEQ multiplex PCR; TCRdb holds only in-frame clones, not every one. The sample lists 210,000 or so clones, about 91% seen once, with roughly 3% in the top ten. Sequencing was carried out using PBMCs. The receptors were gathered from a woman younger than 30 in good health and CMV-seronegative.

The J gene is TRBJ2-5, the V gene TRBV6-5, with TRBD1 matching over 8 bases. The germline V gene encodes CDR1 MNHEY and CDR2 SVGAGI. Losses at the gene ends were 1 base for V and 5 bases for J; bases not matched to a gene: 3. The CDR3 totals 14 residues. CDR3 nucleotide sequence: TGTGCCAGCAGTTACTGGGACAGGAGGGAGACCCAGTACTTC. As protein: CASSYWDRRETQYF.

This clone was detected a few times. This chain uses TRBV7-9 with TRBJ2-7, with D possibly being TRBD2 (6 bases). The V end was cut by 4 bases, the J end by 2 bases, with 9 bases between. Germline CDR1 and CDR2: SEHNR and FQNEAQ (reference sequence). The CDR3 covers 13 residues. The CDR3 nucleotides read TGTGCCAGCAGCTCACGACTAGCCTACGAGCAGTACTTC. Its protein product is CASSSRLAYEQYF.

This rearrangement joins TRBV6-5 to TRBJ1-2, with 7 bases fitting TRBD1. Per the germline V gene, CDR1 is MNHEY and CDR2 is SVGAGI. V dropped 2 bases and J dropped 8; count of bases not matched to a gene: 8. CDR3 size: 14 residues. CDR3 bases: TGTGCCAGCAGTTACGCGGGGACAGTTGAGGGCTACACCTTC. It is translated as CASSYAGTVEGYTF.

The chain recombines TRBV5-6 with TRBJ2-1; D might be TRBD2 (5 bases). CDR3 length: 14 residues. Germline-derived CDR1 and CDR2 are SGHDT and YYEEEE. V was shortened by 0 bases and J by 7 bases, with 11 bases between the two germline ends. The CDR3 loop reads CASSLAASRNEQFF. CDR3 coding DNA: TGTGCCAGCAGCTTGGCCGCTAGCAGGAATGAGCAGTTCTTC.

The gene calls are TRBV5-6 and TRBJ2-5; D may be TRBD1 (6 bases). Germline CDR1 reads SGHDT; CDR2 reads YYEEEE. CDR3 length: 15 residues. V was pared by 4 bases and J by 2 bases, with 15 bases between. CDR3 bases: TGTGCCAGCAGCCCAATTACAGGGATTCAAGAGACCCAGTACTTC. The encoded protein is CASSPITGIQETQYF.

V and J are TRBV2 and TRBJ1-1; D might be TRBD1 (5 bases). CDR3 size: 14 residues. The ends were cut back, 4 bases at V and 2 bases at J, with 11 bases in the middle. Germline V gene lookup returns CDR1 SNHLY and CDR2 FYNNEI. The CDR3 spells CASSVQGTNTEAFF. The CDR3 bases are TGTGCCAGCAGTGTTCAGGGAACAAACACTGAAGCTTTCTTT.